The following is a T cell receptor beta chain sequence with its context. Its antigen is currently unknown. TCRdb keeps only in-frame clones here, not all; method: immunoSEQ multiplex PCR. In the table there are more than 20,000 clones, approximately 80% of which are singletons. Time point meaning: recipient sample about 28 days before transplant, after cytoreduction. This entry comes from a study of T cell clonotyping in hematopoietic cell transplantation. In the study overall: Pretransplant recipient samples were taken after cytoreduction. Overall study results and limits: After transplant, recipient diversity fell while pathologically expanded clonotypes grew through day 180.

Germline V gives CDR1 LNHDA, CDR2 SQIVND (reference sequence). J was trimmed by 3 bases and V by 3 bases; bases with no gene match: 1. CDR3 length equals 15 residues. V and J are TRBV19 and TRBJ2-2; 10 bases map to TRBD1. Sequenced here: peripheral blood mononuclear cells, sampled before stem cell transplant. The receptor comes from a woman between 55 and 75 years old with acute myeloid leukemia. Some clones in this sample may be carry-over from other donors' samples. The CDR3 sequence: CASSMGQGHTGELFF. Written as DNA, the CDR3 is TGTGCCAGTAGTATGGGACAGGGGCACACCGGGGAGCTGTTTTTT.